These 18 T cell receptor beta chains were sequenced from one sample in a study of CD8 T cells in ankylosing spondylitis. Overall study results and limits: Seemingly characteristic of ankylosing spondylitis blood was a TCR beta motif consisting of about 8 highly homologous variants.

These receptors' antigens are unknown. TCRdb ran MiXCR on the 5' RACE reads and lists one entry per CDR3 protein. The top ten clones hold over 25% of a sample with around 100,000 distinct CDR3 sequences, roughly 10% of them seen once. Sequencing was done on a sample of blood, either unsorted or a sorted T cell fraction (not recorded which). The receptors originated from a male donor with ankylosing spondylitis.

CDR3 coding DNA: TGTGCCAGCAGCTTGGAGGGGGCCTCCGGGGAGCTGTTTTTT. This encodes CASSLEGASGELFF. The chain recombines TRBV5-4 with TRBJ2-2; 7 bases agree with TRBD1. Germline V gene data show CDR1 as SGHNT and CDR2 as YYREEE (reference sequence). CDR3 length: 14 residues. V shed 0 bases, J shed 6 bases, and the junction held 2 bases outside the gene matches.

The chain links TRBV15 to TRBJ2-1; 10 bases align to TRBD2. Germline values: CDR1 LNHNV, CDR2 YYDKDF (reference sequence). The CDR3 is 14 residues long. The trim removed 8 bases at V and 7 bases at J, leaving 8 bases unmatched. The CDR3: CATSRPSGSNEQFF. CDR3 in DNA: TGTGCCACCTCCCGGCCTAGCGGGAGTAATGAGCAGTTCTTC.

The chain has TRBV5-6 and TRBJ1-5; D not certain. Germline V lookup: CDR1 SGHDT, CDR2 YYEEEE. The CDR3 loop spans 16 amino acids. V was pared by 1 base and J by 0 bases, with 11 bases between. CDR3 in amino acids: CASSLWQTYSNQPQHF. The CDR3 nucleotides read TGTGCCAGCAGCTTGTGGCAGACTTATAGCAATCAGCCCCAGCATTTT. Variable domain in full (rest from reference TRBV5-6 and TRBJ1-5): DAGVTQSPTHLIKTRGQQVTLRCSPKSGHDTVSWYQQALGQGPQFIFQYYEEEERQRGNFPDRFSGHQFPNYSSELNVNALLLGDSALYLCASSLWQTYSNQPQHFGDGTRLSIL.

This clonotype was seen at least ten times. The CDR3 DNA follows: TGTGCCAGCAGCTCATCGGACAGGGCCGGAAACACCATATATTTT. This translates into CASSSSDRAGNTIYF. This chain connects TRBV13 to TRBJ1-3; 8 bases are a match to TRBD1. The CDR3 length is 15 residues. In germline, CDR1 is PRHDT, CDR2 FYEKMQ (reference sequence). V lost 4 bases to trimming and J lost 4 bases; unmatched junction nucleotides: 6.

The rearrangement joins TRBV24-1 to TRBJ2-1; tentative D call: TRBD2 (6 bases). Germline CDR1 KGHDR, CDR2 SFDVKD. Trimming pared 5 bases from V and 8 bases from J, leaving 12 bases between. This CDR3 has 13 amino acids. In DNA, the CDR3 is TGTGCCACCAGTGCGGGAGATGGAGATGAGCAGTTCTTC. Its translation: CATSAGDGDEQFF.

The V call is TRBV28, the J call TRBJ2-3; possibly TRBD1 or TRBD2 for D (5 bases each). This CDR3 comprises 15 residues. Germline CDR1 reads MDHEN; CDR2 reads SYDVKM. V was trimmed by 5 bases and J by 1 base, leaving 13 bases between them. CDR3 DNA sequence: TGTGCCAGCAGTAGAGGGGAATTTGGCACAGATACGCAGTATTTT. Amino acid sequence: CASSRGEFGTDTQYF.

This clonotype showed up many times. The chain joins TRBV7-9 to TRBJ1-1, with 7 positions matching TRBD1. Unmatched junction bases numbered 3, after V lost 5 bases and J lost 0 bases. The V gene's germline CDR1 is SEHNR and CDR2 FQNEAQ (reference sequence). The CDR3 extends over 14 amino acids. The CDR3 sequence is CASSGTEMNTEAFF. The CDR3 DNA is TGTGCCAGCAGCGGGACAGAAATGAACACTGAAGCTTTCTTT.

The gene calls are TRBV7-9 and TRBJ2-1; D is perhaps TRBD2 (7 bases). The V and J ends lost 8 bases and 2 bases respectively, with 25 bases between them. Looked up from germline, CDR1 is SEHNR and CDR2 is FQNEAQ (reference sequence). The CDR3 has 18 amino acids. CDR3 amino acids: CASGHGLGGGGTYNEQFF. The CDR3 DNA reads TGTGCCAGCGGCCACGGGCTGGGTGGGGGGGGCACCTACAATGAGCAGTTCTTC.

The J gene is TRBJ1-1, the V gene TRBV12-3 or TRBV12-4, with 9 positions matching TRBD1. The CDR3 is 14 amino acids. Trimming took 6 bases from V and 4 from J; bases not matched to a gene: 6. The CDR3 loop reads CASRGDRATTEAFF. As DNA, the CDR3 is TGTGCCAGCAGGGGGGACAGGGCGACCACTGAAGCTTTCTTT.

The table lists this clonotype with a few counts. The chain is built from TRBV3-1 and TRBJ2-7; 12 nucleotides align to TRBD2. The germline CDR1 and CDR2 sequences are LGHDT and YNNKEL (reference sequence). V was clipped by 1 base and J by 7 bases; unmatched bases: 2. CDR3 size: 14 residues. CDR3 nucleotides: TGTGCCAGCAGCCAAGGGACTAGCGGGACTGAGCAGTACTTC. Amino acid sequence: CASSQGTSGTEQYF.

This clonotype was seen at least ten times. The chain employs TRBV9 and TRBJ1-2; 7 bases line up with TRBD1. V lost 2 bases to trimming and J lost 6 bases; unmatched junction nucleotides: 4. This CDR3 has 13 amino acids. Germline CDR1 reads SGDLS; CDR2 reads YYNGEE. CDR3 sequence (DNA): TGTGCCAGCAGCGTGGGACAGACTAATGGCTACACCTTC. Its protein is CASSVGQTNGYTF.

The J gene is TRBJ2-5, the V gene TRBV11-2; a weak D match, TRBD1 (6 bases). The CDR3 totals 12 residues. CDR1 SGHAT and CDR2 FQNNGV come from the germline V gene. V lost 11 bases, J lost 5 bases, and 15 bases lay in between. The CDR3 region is CAARGIGETQYF. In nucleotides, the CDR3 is TGTGCCGCTAGGGGGATAGGCGAGACCCAGTACTTC.

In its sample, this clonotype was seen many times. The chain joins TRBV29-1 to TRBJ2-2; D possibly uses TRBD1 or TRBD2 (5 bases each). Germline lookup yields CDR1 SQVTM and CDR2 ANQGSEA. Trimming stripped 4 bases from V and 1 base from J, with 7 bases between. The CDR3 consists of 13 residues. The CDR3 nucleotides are TGCAGCGTTGTGGGACGGAACACCGGGGAGCTGTTTTTT. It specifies CSVVGRNTGELFF.

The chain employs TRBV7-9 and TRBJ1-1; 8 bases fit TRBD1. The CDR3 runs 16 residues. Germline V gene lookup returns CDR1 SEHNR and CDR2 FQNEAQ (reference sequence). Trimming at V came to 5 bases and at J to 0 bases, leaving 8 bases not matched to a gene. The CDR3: CASSIDRGPMNTEAFF. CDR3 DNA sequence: TGTGCCAGCAGCATCGACAGGGGCCCCATGAACACTGAAGCTTTCTTT.

CDR3 sequence reads: CASSLMGTGLAGGEQYV. CDR3 in DNA: TGTGCCAGCAGTCTTATGGGAACGGGACTAGCGGGGGGAGAGCAGTACGTC. The chain couples TRBV27 to TRBJ2-7, with 15 bases matching TRBD2. Trimming at V came to 5 bases and at J to 7 bases, leaving 12 bases not matched to a gene. The germline CDR1 and CDR2 sequences are MNHEY and SMNVEV (reference sequence). This CDR3 is built from 17 residues.

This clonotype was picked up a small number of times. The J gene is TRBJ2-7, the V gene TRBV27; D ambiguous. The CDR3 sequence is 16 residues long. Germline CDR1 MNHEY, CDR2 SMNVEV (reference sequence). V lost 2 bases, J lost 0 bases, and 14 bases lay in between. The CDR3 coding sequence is TGTGCCAGCAGTTTAGACCCGTTGAGTAGCTCCTACGAGCAGTACTTC. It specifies CASSLDPLSSSYEQYF.

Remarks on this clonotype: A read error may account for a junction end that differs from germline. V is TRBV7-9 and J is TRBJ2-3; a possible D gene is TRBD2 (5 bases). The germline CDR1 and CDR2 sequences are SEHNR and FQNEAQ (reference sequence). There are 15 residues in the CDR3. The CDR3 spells CANSALGGSTDTQYF. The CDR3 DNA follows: TGTGCCAACAGCGCGTTGGGCGGGAGCACAGATACGCAGTATTTT. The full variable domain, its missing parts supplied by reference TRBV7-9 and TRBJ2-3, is DTGVSQNPRHKITKRGQNVTFRCDPISEHNRLYWYRQTLGQGPEFLTYFQNEAQLEKSRLLSDRFSAERPKGSFSTLEIQRTEQGDSAMYLCANSALGGSTDTQYFGPGTRLTVL.

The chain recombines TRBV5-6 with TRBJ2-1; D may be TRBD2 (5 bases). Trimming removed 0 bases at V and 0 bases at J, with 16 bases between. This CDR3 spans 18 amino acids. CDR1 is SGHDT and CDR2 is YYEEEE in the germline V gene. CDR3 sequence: CASSLVAEPGISYNEQFF. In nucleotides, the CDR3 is TGTGCCAGCAGCTTGGTTGCTGAGCCGGGGATCTCCTACAATGAGCAGTTCTTC.